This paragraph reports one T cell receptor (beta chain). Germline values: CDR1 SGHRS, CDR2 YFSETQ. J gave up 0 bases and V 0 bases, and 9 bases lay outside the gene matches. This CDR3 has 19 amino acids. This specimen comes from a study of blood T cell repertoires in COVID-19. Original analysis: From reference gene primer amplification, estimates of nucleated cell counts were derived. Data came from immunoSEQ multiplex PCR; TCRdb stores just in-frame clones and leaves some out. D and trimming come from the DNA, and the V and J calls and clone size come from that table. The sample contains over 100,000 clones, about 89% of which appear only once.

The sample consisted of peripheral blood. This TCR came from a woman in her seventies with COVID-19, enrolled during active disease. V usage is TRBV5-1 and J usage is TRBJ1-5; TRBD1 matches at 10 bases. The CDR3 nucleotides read TGCGCCAGCAGCTTGGATCCGGGACAGGGGATATATAGCAATCAGCCCCAGCATTTT. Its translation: CASSLDPGQGIYSNQPQHF. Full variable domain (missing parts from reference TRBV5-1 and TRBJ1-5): KAGVTQTPRYLIKTRGQQVTLSCSPISGHRSVSWYQQTPGQGLQFLFEYFSETQRNKGNFPGRFSGRQFSNSRSEMNVSTLELGDSALYLCASSLDPGQGIYSNQPQHFGDGTRLSIL.